Below, one TCR beta chain is given with its context. The data were produced by immunoSEQ multiplex PCR, yet TCRdb's version contains in-frame clones alone and is incomplete. The sample holds about 220,000 clones; roughly 85% are singletons and the top ten take more than 2%. V was clipped by 3 bases and J by 0 bases; unmatched bases: 7. Per the germline V gene, CDR1 is KGHDR and CDR2 is SFDVKD. The CDR3 is 17 residues long. This sample was included in a study of blood T cell repertoires in COVID-19. The rearrangement uses TRBV24-1 and TRBJ1-5, with TRBD1 identical over 7 bases. The TCR originated in a woman in her 70s with COVID-19, enrolled during active disease. Sequenced input: peripheral blood. The CDR3 nucleotides are TGTGCCACCAGTGATGGGGACAGAGGTTATAGCAATCAGCCCCAGCATTTT. It yields the protein CATSDGDRGYSNQPQHF.